Listed below are T cell receptor beta chains from one sample, sequenced in a study of blood T cell repertoires in COVID-19. Repertoires were generated with immunoSEQ multiplex PCR, while TCRdb's copy carries only in-frame clones and drops some. Among 180,000 or so clones listed, 80% to 90% were seen once. Material for sequencing was peripheral blood. The receptors shown here come from a man in his sixties with acute or convalescent COVID-19. Both conserved end residues are part of each CDR3. Each record gives: CDR3 protein, CDR3 DNA, clone size, V gene, D gene, J gene. D genes are given only for firm matches. Size is stated for part of the rows, as once, few or many counts, or as a class when the clone is expanded.

CDR3: CASSFGGAGYTF
DNA: TGTGCCAGCAGCTTCGGGGGGGCTGGCTACACCTTC
size: .
V: TRBV7-9
D: .
J: TRBJ1-2

CDR3: CASSPKAGSSYEQYF
DNA: TGTGCCAGCAGCCCAAAAGCGGGGAGCTCCTACGAGCAGTACTTC
size: .
V: TRBV9
D: TRBD2
J: TRBJ2-7

CDR3: CASSVGSGGRAYEQYF
DNA: TGTGCCAGCAGCGTAGGATCTGGCGGGAGGGCCTACGAGCAGTACTTC
size: .
V: TRBV9
D: TRBD2
J: TRBJ2-7

CDR3: CASSLASWGQQFF
DNA: TGTGCCAGCAGCTTAGCGAGTTGGGGCCAGCAGTTCTTC
size: .
V: TRBV7-8
D: .
J: TRBJ2-1

CDR3: CASSPRDSGTEAFF
DNA: TGTGCCAGCTCACCTCGGGACAGTGGCACTGAAGCTTTCTTT
size: .
V: TRBV18
D: TRBD1
J: TRBJ1-1

CDR3: CASSSSGRSDEQYF
DNA: TGTGCCAGCAGTTCGAGCGGGAGGTCCGACGAGCAGTACTTC
size: .
V: TRBV28
D: TRBD2
J: TRBJ2-7

CDR3: CASSSSGTSVDNEQFF
DNA: TGTGCCAGCAGCTCCTCCGGGACTAGCGTCGACAATGAGCAGTTCTTC
size: .
V: TRBV7-3
D: TRBD2
J: TRBJ2-1

CDR3: CASSLPGTGESPLHF
DNA: TGTGCCAGCAGCTTGCCCGGGACAGGGGAATCACCCCTCCACTTT
size: .
V: TRBV5-4
D: TRBD1
J: TRBJ1-6

CDR3: CASSFSGAEQYF
DNA: TGTGCCAGCAGCTTTTCGGGAGCCGAGCAGTACTTC
size: .
V: TRBV5-6
D: .
J: TRBJ2-7

CDR3: CASSSGQIRREGYTF
DNA: TGCGCCAGCAGCTCAGGACAGATTCGGCGTGAGGGCTACACCTTC
size: .
V: TRBV5-1
D: .
J: TRBJ1-2

CDR3: CASSPSPGGRELFF
DNA: TGTGCCAGCAGTCCCTCTCCAGGGGGCCGGGAGCTGTTTTTT
size: .
V: TRBV27
D: TRBD1
J: TRBJ2-2

CDR3: CASRTPTRVAAHYEQYF
DNA: TGTGCCAGCAGAACCCCTACTAGGGTAGCGGCACACTACGAGCAGTACTTC
size: .
V: TRBV9
D: .
J: TRBJ2-7

CDR3: CASSIERQGIFNQPQHF
DNA: TGTGCCAGTAGTATAGAGAGACAGGGTATTTTCAATCAGCCCCAGCATTTT
size: .
V: TRBV19
D: TRBD1
J: TRBJ1-5

CDR3: CASSPMTSGNYEQYF
DNA: TGTGCCAGCTCACCGATGACTAGCGGGAATTACGAGCAGTACTTC
size: .
V: TRBV18
D: TRBD2
J: TRBJ2-7

CDR3: CASSKGQGSAKNIQYF
DNA: TGTGCCAGTAGTAAAGGACAGGGGTCAGCCAAAAACATTCAGTACTTC
size: .
V: TRBV19
D: TRBD1
J: TRBJ2-4

CDR3: CASTRKGQGSSEQYF
DNA: TGTGCCAGCACCCGCAAGGGACAGGGTTCCTCCGAGCAGTACTTC
size: .
V: TRBV6-8
D: TRBD1
J: TRBJ2-7

CDR3: CARSLEGGETQYF
DNA: TGTGCCAGAAGCTTGGAGGGGGGGGAGACCCAGTACTTC
size: .
V: TRBV5-3
D: .
J: TRBJ2-5

CDR3: CASSVGLAGSEQFF
DNA: TGTGCCAGCAGCGTCGGACTAGCCGGGAGCGAGCAGTTCTTC
size: .
V: TRBV7-2
D: TRBD2
J: TRBJ2-1

CDR3: CASSFVGAPTEAFF
DNA: TGTGCCAGCAGCTTTGTAGGGGCTCCTACAGAGGCTTTCTTT
size: .
V: TRBV5-5
D: .
J: TRBJ1-1

CDR3: CASSALLDSKQFF
DNA: TGTGCCAGCAGCGCCCTACTGGACAGCAAGCAGTTCTTC
size: .
V: TRBV11-3
D: .
J: TRBJ2-1

CDR3: CSVEASGTQYF
DNA: TGCAGTGTCGAAGCCTCGGGTACGCAGTATTTT
size: .
V: TRBV20-1
D: .
J: TRBJ2-3

CDR3: CASSQARGGSGRGNEQFF
DNA: TGCGCCAGCAGCCAAGCCCGCGGCGGTAGCGGGAGGGGCAATGAGCAGTTCTTC
size: .
V: TRBV4-1
D: TRBD2
J: TRBJ2-1

CDR3: CASSLGRGRGQELFF
DNA: TGTGCCAGCAGCTTAGGCAGGGGGCGCGGACAGGAGCTGTTTTTT
size: .
V: TRBV7-2
D: TRBD1
J: TRBJ2-2

CDR3: CASSTGESPYNSPLHF
DNA: TGTGCCAGCAGCACCGGGGAGTCCCCCTATAATTCACCCCTCCACTTT
size: .
V: TRBV28
D: .
J: TRBJ1-6

CDR3: CASSPKGQGPDEQYF
DNA: TGTGCCAGCAGTCCTAAAGGACAGGGGCCGGACGAGCAGTACTTC
size: few
V: TRBV2
D: TRBD1
J: TRBJ2-7

CDR3: CASSVTSGQTDTQYF
DNA: TGTGCCAGCAGTGTTACTAGCGGCCAAACAGATACGCAGTATTTT
size: .
V: TRBV28
D: TRBD2
J: TRBJ2-3

CDR3: CASSEQGTGSPLHF
DNA: TGTGCCAGCAGTGAACAGGGTACGGGTTCACCCCTCCACTTT
size: .
V: TRBV6-4
D: .
J: TRBJ1-6

CDR3: CASSLYSGNTGELFF
DNA: TGTGCCAGCAGCTTATACAGCGGGAACACCGGGGAGCTGTTTTTT
size: .
V: TRBV5-6
D: .
J: TRBJ2-2

CDR3: CASSSGGTATYEQYF
DNA: TGTGCCAGCAGCTCCGGAGGGACAGCCACCTACGAGCAGTACTTC
size: .
V: TRBV7-2
D: .
J: TRBJ2-7

CDR3: CASSRQASSSTNEKLFF
DNA: TGTGCCAGCAGTCGACAGGCATCCTCGTCAACTAATGAAAAACTGTTTTTT
size: .
V: TRBV6-6
D: .
J: TRBJ1-4

CDR3: CASSLRTEGEKLFF
DNA: TGCGCCAGCAGCCTAAGGACTGAGGGTGAAAAACTGTTTTTT
size: .
V: TRBV5-1
D: .
J: TRBJ1-4

CDR3: CASSGGGSGKETQYF
DNA: TGTGCCAGCAGTGGGGGTGGAAGCGGGAAAGAGACCCAGTACTTC
size: .
V: TRBV28
D: TRBD2
J: TRBJ2-5

CDR3: CAWREGGGNSPLHF
DNA: TGTGCCTGGAGGGAAGGGGGTGGTAATTCACCCCTCCACTTT
size: .
V: TRBV30
D: .
J: TRBJ1-6

CDR3: CASSLAGGRDEQYF
DNA: TGTGCCAGCAGCTTGGCCGGGGGGAGGGACGAGCAGTACTTC
size: .
V: TRBV5-5
D: TRBD2
J: TRBJ2-7

CDR3: CASSQEFSGRADTQYF
DNA: TGTGCCAGCAGCCAAGAGTTCAGCGGGAGGGCAGATACGCAGTATTTT
size: .
V: TRBV3-1/TRBV3-2
D: TRBD2
J: TRBJ2-3

CDR3: CASSQETGTGYEQYF
DNA: TGTGCCAGCAGCCAAGAAACCGGGACAGGGTACGAGCAGTACTTC
size: .
V: TRBV3-1/TRBV3-2
D: TRBD1
J: TRBJ2-7

CDR3: CASSILTGRSRDGYTF
DNA: TGTGCCAGTAGTATCCTGACAGGCCGCTCTCGAGATGGCTACACCTTC
size: .
V: TRBV19
D: .
J: TRBJ1-2

CDR3: CASSWTGPDQPQHF
DNA: TGTGCCAGCTCATGGACAGGGCCCGACCAGCCCCAGCATTTT
size: few
V: TRBV18
D: TRBD1
J: TRBJ1-5

CDR3: CASRTGGLGYNEQFF
DNA: TGTGCCAGCAGAACCGGTGGACTAGGCTACAATGAGCAGTTCTTC
size: .
V: TRBV6-5
D: TRBD2
J: TRBJ2-1

CDR3: CASSFTHSDSDNQPQHF
DNA: TGTGCCAGCAGCTTCACACACTCGGACAGTGACAATCAGCCCCAGCATTTT
size: .
V: TRBV5-6
D: .
J: TRBJ1-5

CDR3: CASTNRDSSYEQYF
DNA: TGTGCCAGCACCAATCGGGACAGTTCCTACGAGCAGTACTTC
size: .
V: TRBV7-8
D: TRBD1
J: TRBJ2-7

CDR3: CSVKGPATEAFF
DNA: TGCAGCGTTAAAGGGCCTGCCACTGAAGCTTTCTTT
size: .
V: TRBV29-1
D: .
J: TRBJ1-1

CDR3: CASSQTAYGYTF
DNA: TGTGCCAGCAGCCAAACAGCCTATGGCTACACCTTC
size: .
V: TRBV28
D: .
J: TRBJ1-2

CDR3: CASTRGGQANEKLFF
DNA: TGTGCCAGCACCCGGGGGGGCCAAGCTAATGAAAAACTGTTTTTT
size: .
V: TRBV7-9
D: .
J: TRBJ1-4

CDR3: CASSPDRRTNTDTQYF
DNA: TGCGCCAGCAGCCCGGACAGACGAACCAACACAGATACGCAGTATTTT
size: once
V: TRBV4-1
D: .
J: TRBJ2-3

CDR3: CASSSPGLAGALEQFF
DNA: TGTGCCAGCAGCTCCCCGGGACTAGCGGGAGCATTAGAGCAGTTCTTC
size: .
V: TRBV5-4
D: TRBD2
J: TRBJ2-1

CDR3: CASRGGNEQFF
DNA: TGTGCCAGCAGGGGGGGCAATGAGCAGTTCTTC
size: .
V: TRBV25-1
D: .
J: TRBJ2-1

CDR3: CASSLGQYQPQHF
DNA: TGTGCCAGCAGTCTCGGACAATATCAGCCCCAGCATTTT
size: .
V: TRBV7-9
D: .
J: TRBJ1-5

CDR3: CSVRRREATGELFF
DNA: TGCAGCGTTAGACGGCGGGAGGCCACCGGGGAGCTGTTTTTT
size: .
V: TRBV29-1
D: TRBD2
J: TRBJ2-2

CDR3: CASSLALGTGTQYF
DNA: TGCGCCAGCAGCTTGGCCTTAGGGACTGGGACCCAGTACTTC
size: once
V: TRBV5-1
D: .
J: TRBJ2-5

CDR3: CASSQERGATTDTQYF
DNA: TGCGCCAGCAGCCAAGAAAGAGGAGCAACCACAGATACGCAGTATTTT
size: once
V: TRBV4-1
D: .
J: TRBJ2-3

CDR3: CASGTRGDYGYTF
DNA: TGTGCCAGCGGTACCAGGGGGGACTATGGCTACACCTTC
size: .
V: TRBV12-3/TRBV12-4
D: TRBD1
J: TRBJ1-2

CDR3: CASSSTETEAFF
DNA: TGTGCCAGCAGTTCTACAGAGACTGAAGCTTTCTTT
size: .
V: TRBV12-3/TRBV12-4
D: .
J: TRBJ1-1

CDR3: CASSFSNLEAFF
DNA: TGTGCCAGCAGCTTTTCTAACCTTGAAGCTTTCTTT
size: .
V: TRBV5-5
D: .
J: TRBJ1-1

CDR3: CASSVRIGTDTQYF
DNA: TGTGCCAGCAGCGTAAGAATAGGCACAGATACGCAGTATTTT
size: .
V: TRBV9
D: .
J: TRBJ2-3